These 2 T cell receptor beta chains were sequenced from one sample in a study of post-analysis software for immune sequencing data. Findings and caveats of the study: Among roughly five TRBV segments more frequent in patients than controls were TRBV5-6, TRBV5-1 and TRBV20-1.

No antigen has been assigned to these receptors. Unique molecular identifiers were built into the TCR beta cDNA libraries. Using its own MiXCR run on the PCR reads, TCRdb lists one record per CDR3 protein. Seen here are about 540,000 distinct CDR3 sequences, under 40% observed once, and the top ten hold approximately 6%. Sequencing used blood. Receptors originate from a girl aged 2-17 years with multiple sclerosis.

The rearrangement links TRBV5-1 to TRBJ2-3; D call uncertain. The germline V and J ends were trimmed by 0 bases and 6 bases, with 8 bases remaining between them. CDR3 size: 13 residues. CDR1 and CDR2 from the germline V gene are SGHRS and YFSETQ. The CDR3 DNA follows: TGCGCCAGCAGCTTGGGTCCTTTTGATACGCAGTATTTT. Its translation is CASSLGPFDTQYF.

The chain uses TRBV6-5 and TRBJ2-3; D unclear. The V gene lost 10 bases and the J gene lost 2 bases, with 13 bases spanning the gap. The CDR3 has 13 residues. Germline CDR1 is MNHEY and CDR2 is SVGAGI. CDR3 residues: CATIQVITDTQYF. CDR3 nucleotide sequence: TGTGCCACGATCCAGGTGATCACAGATACGCAGTATTTT.